The 21 T cell receptor beta chains presented below share a single source sample, sequenced in a study of identical twins. TCRdb reanalysed the 5' RACE reads using MiXCR and keeps one entry per CDR3 protein. This sample has hundreds of thousands of distinct CDR3 sequences; approximately 6% occur once, and the top ten carry about 2%. The sample comprised naive T cells sorted from blood. These TCRs come from a man between 18 and 29 years old in good health.

This clonotype has a count of ten or more. The genes are TRBV29-1 and TRBJ2-3; D gene uncertain. This CDR3 is 16 amino acids long. Trimming left V 0 bases short and J 2 bases short, with 15 bases between. Germline V gene sequence: CDR1 SQVTM, CDR2 ANQGSEA. CDR3 in DNA: TGCAGCGTTGAAGACCCCCCAGAGACCTCCACAGATACGCAGTATTTT. It is translated as CSVEDPPETSTDTQYF.

The CDR3 sequence: CSARDDRQGVGETQYF. DNA for the CDR3: TGCAGTGCTAGAGACGACAGACAGGGGGTTGGGGAGACCCAGTACTTC. This rearrangement joins TRBV20-1 to TRBJ2-5; 9 nucleotides agree with TRBD1. J gave up 5 bases and V 0 bases, and 10 bases lay outside the gene matches. Germline CDR1 and CDR2: DFQATT and SNEGSKA (reference sequence). The length of the CDR3 is 16 residues.

V is TRBV6-1 and J is TRBJ1-2, with a weak D call TRBD1 (6 bases). Looked up from germline, CDR1 is MNHNS and CDR2 is SASEGT. The CDR3 sequence is 14 residues long. V lost 5 bases to trimming and J lost 4 bases, with 14 bases between them. The CDR3 here is CASSPPGTSYGYTF. The CDR3 DNA reads TGTGCCAGCAGTCCTCCGGGGACAAGCTATGGCTACACCTTC.

This clonotype was detected only a few times. The chain links TRBV6-5 to TRBJ2-3, with 8 nucleotides matching TRBD2. From germline, CDR1 is MNHEY and CDR2 SVGAGI. V gave up 0 bases and J gave up 3 bases; unmatched junction bases: 14. The CDR3 consists of 19 residues. CDR3 loop: CASSYSVRGGREITDTQYF. In DNA form, the CDR3 reads TGTGCCAGCAGTTACTCGGTCCGGGGGGGCCGGGAAATAACAGATACGCAGTATTTT.

This clonotype was counted a few times. The gene calls are TRBV16 and TRBJ2-2; tentative D call: TRBD2 (5 bases). The germline V and J ends were trimmed by 1 base and 7 bases, with 13 bases remaining between them. The CDR3 totals 15 residues. Germline V lookup: CDR1 KGHSY, CDR2 FQNENV. In DNA, the CDR3 is TGTGCCAGCAGCCAATTGTTTGGCGGAGGCGGGGAGCTGTTTTTT. Translating gives CASSQLFGGGGELFF.

This clonotype was picked up many times. CDR3 bases: TGTGCCAGCAGTTTAAGCGTAGGGGTTAGCTACGAGCAGTACTTC. Its protein product is CASSLSVGVSYEQYF. V gene TRBV12-3 or TRBV12-4 combines with J gene TRBJ2-7, with D possibly TRBD1 on 5 matching bases. The CDR3 spans 15 residues. Trimming removed 2 bases at V and 3 bases at J, with 14 bases between.

The gene calls are TRBV12-5 and TRBJ2-1; TRBD1 matches 10 bases. V was clipped by 1 base and J by 7 bases; unmatched bases: 4. The CDR3 length is 15 residues. Per germline, CDR1 LGHNT and CDR2 FRNRAP. CDR3 region: CASGLGQGAGNEQFF. The CDR3 nucleotides are TGTGCTAGTGGTTTGGGACAGGGGGCGGGTAATGAGCAGTTCTTC.

This clonotype has a handful of counts. The chain is built from TRBV6-1 and TRBJ2-6; the D gene is possibly TRBD1 (5 bases). The CDR3 contains 14 residues. Germline V lookup: CDR1 MNHNS, CDR2 SASEGT. Trimming took 6 bases from V and 2 from J, leaving 8 bases between them. The CDR3 bases are TGTGCCAGCAGCAGGGATCCTGGGGCCAACGTCCTGACTTTC. This encodes CASSRDPGANVLTF.

This clonotype was counted at least ten times. The chain combines TRBV4-1 with TRBJ2-7, with 12 bases matching TRBD2. Per germline, CDR1 MGHRA and CDR2 YSYEKL. The CDR3 extends over 16 amino acids. J lost 4 bases, V lost 1 base, and 5 bases had no gene match. The DNA for the CDR3 is TGCGCCAGCAGCCAAGCTGCGACTAGCGGGAGTTACGAGCAGTACTTC. This translates into CASSQAATSGSYEQYF.

This clonotype has a count of ten or more. The chain combines TRBV29-1 with TRBJ2-7, with D possibly being TRBD1 (5 bases). This CDR3 spans 13 amino acids. Germline CDR1 SQVTM, CDR2 ANQGSEA. Deletions cut 2 bases from V and 3 bases from J, with 11 bases between. CDR3 bases: TGCAGCGTTGAAACAGGAGTGATCTACGAGCAGTACTTC. Amino acid sequence: CSVETGVIYEQYF.

The table lists this clonotype with many counts. V usage is TRBV15 and J usage is TRBJ2-1, with a possible D match to TRBD2 (6 bases). The ends were cut back, 3 bases at V and 6 bases at J, with 15 bases in the middle. Germline CDR1 and CDR2: LNHNV and YYDKDF (reference sequence). The CDR3 runs 15 residues. CDR3: CATSSGTQARNEQFF. CDR3 coding DNA: TGTGCCACCAGCAGCGGGACTCAAGCACGCAATGAGCAGTTCTTC. Complete variable domain (other parts from reference TRBV15 and TRBJ2-1): DAMVIQNPRYQVTQFGKPVTLSCSQTLNHNVMYWYQQKSSQAPKLLFHYYDKDFNNEADTPDNFQSRRPNTSFCFLDIRSPGLGDTAMYLCATSSGTQARNEQFFGPGTRLTVL.

This clonotype was observed at least ten times. This rearrangement joins TRBV12-3 or TRBV12-4 to TRBJ1-5, with a weak D call TRBD1 (5 bases). Trimming left V 3 bases short and J 7 bases short, with 22 bases between. This CDR3 region has 17 residues. The CDR3 coding sequence is TGTGCCAGCAGTTTTTGGTTGGGGGGGACCTTCAAACAGCCCCAGCATTTT. It specifies CASSFWLGGTFKQPQHF.

This clonotype was seen ten or more times. V gene TRBV24-1 combines with J gene TRBJ2-1, with TRBD1 identical over 10 bases. The V segment lost 4 bases and the J segment 12 bases; nucleotides outside the gene matches: 14. From germline, CDR1 is KGHDR and CDR2 SFDVKD. The CDR3 spans 16 residues. This chain's CDR3 is CATSDSLRDRGSGQFF. Here the CDR3 DNA reads TGTGCCACCAGTGACTCCCTCCGGGACAGGGGAAGTGGGCAGTTCTTC.

This clonotype was seen many times. The rearrangement joins TRBV5-1 to TRBJ1-1; 7 bases are a match to TRBD1. The CDR3 runs 15 residues. The germline CDR1 and CDR2 sequences are SGHRS and YFSETQ. With 5 bases clipped from V and 3 bases from J, the junction kept 10 bases outside the gene matches. This CDR3 reads CASRDRQGMDTEAFF. In nucleotides, the CDR3 is TGCGCCAGCAGGGATCGACAGGGAATGGACACTGAAGCTTTCTTT.

This clonotype was counted ten times or more. The CDR3 DNA reads TGTGCCAGCAGCCCGGCCCAAGAGACCCAGTACTTC. Translated: CASSPAQETQYF. The genes are TRBV6-5 and TRBJ2-5; D gene uncertain. The V end lost 6 bases, the J end lost 1 base, and 6 bases lay between the germline ends. The V gene's germline CDR1 is MNHEY and CDR2 SVGAGI. The CDR3 loop spans 12 amino acids.

This clonotype was recorded many times. The rearrangement uses TRBV29-1 and TRBJ2-5; D possibly corresponds to TRBD1 (6 bases). CDR1 and CDR2 (germline): SQVTM, ANQGSEA. Trimming shortened V by 6 bases and J by 3 bases, and 17 bases separated the two germline ends. The CDR3 has 14 residues. CDR3 sequence reads: CSVATGTIEETQYF. CDR3 coding DNA: TGCAGCGTAGCTACCGGGACAATTGAAGAGACCCAGTACTTC.

The chain joins TRBV11-3 to TRBJ1-5; 7 bases are shared with TRBD1. The germline V gene has CDR1 SGHNT and CDR2 YENEEA. This CDR3 is 14 amino acids long. V was pared by 5 bases and J by 4 bases, with 5 bases of the junction left unmatched. DNA for the CDR3: TGTGCCAGCAGCATGGGACAGAATAATCAGCCCCAGCATTTT. Its protein is CASSMGQNNQPQHF.

This clonotype was counted at least ten times. V and J are TRBV12-3 or TRBV12-4 and TRBJ2-2; 7 bases are a match to TRBD1. V lost 10 bases to trimming and J lost 8 bases; unmatched junction nucleotides: 7. This CDR3 region has 12 residues. This CDR3 is CATTGTEGELFF. CDR3 DNA sequence: TGTGCCACCACCGGGACAGAGGGGGAGCTGTTTTTT.

This clonotype was seen more than once but under ten times. V and J are TRBV11-2 and TRBJ2-2; D possibly corresponds to TRBD2 (6 bases). The germline gives CDR1 SGHAT, CDR2 FQNNGV. CDR3 length equals 15 residues. Trimming removed 2 bases at V and 9 bases at J, with 16 bases between. The CDR3 sequence is CASSLPNLANRELFF. CDR3 coding DNA: TGTGCCAGCAGCTTACCGAATCTAGCGAACCGGGAGCTGTTTTTT. Supplemented by reference TRBV11-2 and TRBJ2-2, the full variable domain reads EAGVAQSPRYKIIEKRQSVAFWCNPISGHATLYWYQQILGQGPKLLIQFQNNGVVDDSQLPKDRFSAERLKGVDSTLKIQPAKLEDSAVYLCASSLPNLANRELFFGEGSRLTVL.

This clonotype has at least ten counts. CDR3 DNA sequence: TGTGCCAGCAGTCTCCCATCCCTGATTATGTGTGAGCAGTTCTTC. It yields the protein CASSLPSLIMCEQFF. This chain connects TRBV27 to TRBJ2-1; the D is unclear. The germline gives CDR1 MNHEY, CDR2 SMNVEV (reference sequence). This CDR3 region has 15 residues. V was shortened by 5 bases and J by 9 bases, with 20 bases between the two germline ends.

In its sample, this clonotype was seen a few times. The chain joins TRBV7-8 to TRBJ1-3; possible D gene TRBD1, 5 bases. This CDR3 is built from 13 residues. Between the trimmed V and J ends, which lost 5 bases and 2 bases, there was a span of 7 bases. CDR1 is SGHVS and CDR2 is FQNEAQ in the germline V gene. CDR3 bases: TGTGCCAGCAGCGCCAGGGCTGGAAACACCATATATTTT. Residues: CASSARAGNTIYF.